Here is one TCR beta chain with its context. Its antigen is not known. V gave up 3 bases and J gave up 0 bases, with 27 bases separating them. This CDR3 has 21 amino acids. Germline V gene sequence: CDR1 KGHDR, CDR2 SFDVKD. One entry per CDR3 protein results from TCRdb running MiXCR on the RT-PCR reads. The table lists around 200,000 distinct CDR3 sequences, 13% to 15% of them singletons, with 26% in the top ten. The data stem from a study of response to subunit inactivated influenza vaccine. Study-level results: With each seasonal influenza vaccination, the authors suggested, few new T cells are recruited.

This receptor was identified in a man aged 50 or older who received an inactivated influenza vaccine. This chain connects TRBV24-1 to TRBJ2-3; D call uncertain. This material consisted of CD8+ T cells sorted from PBMCs, taken 4 to 6 days after vaccination. The chain's CDR3 is CATSDTLPQSQTAGSTDTQYF. In DNA, the CDR3 is TGTGCCACCAGTGATACACTGCCCCAGAGTCAGACCGCAGGTAGCACAGATACGCAGTATTTT.